One and the same sample provided the 2 T cell receptor beta chains below, sequenced in a study of T-cell memory formation after mild COVID-19. A single record per CDR3 protein comes from TCRdb applying MiXCR to the 5' RACE reads. The data hold 300,000 to 400,000 distinct CDR3 sequences, with around 28% observed a single time. Source material: PBMCs or a T cell subset sorted from them (not recorded which). The receptors shown here come from an adult woman who had mild COVID-19 (a few samples of this study predate the infection). Cell type and time point are not known.

The sample holds many counts of this clonotype. The genes are TRBV5-1 and TRBJ2-2; 7 bases fit TRBD1. The germline CDR1 and CDR2 sequences are SGHRS and YFSETQ. J gave up 3 bases and V 4 bases, and 3 bases lay outside the gene matches. This CDR3 region has 14 residues. The CDR3 bases are TGCGCCAGCAGCCCGGGACAGTACACCGGGGAGCTGTTTTTT. Protein sequence: CASSPGQYTGELFF.

This clonotype was seen a few times. The chain links TRBV7-9 to TRBJ2-1, with 9 bases matching TRBD2. The CDR3 length is 13 residues. CDR1 and CDR2 from the germline V gene are SEHNR and FQNEAQ (reference sequence). V was clipped by 5 bases and J by 9 bases; unmatched bases: 5. In DNA, the CDR3 is TGTGCCAGCAGCCCCGGGACTAGCACTGAGCAGTTCTTC. It specifies CASSPGTSTEQFF.